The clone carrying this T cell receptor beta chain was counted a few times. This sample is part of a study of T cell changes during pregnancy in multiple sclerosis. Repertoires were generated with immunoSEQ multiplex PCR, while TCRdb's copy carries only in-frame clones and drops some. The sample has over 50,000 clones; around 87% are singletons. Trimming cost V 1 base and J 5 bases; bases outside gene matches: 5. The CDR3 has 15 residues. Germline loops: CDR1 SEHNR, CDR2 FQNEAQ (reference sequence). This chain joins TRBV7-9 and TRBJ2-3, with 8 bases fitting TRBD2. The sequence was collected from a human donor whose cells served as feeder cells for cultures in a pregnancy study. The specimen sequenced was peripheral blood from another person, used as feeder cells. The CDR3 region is CASSLGAGAVDTQYF. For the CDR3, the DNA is TGTGCCAGCAGCTTAGGAGCGGGAGCGGTAGATACGCAGTATTTT.